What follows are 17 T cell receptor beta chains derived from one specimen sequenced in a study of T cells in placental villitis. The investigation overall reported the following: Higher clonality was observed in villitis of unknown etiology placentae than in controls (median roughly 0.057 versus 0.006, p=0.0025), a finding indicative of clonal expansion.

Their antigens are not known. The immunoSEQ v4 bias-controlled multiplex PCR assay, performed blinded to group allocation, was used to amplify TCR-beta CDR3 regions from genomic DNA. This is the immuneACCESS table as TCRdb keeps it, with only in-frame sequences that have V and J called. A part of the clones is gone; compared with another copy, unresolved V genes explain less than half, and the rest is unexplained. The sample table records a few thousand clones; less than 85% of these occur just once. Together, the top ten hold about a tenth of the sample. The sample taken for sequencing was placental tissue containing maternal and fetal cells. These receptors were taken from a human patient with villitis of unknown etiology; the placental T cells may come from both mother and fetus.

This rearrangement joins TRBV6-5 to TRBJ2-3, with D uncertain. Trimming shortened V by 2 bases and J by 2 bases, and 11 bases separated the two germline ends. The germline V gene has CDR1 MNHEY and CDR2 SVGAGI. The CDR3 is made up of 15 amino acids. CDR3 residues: CASSYNGHSTDTQYF. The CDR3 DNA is TGTGCCAGCAGTTACAACGGGCATTCCACAGATACGCAGTATTTT.

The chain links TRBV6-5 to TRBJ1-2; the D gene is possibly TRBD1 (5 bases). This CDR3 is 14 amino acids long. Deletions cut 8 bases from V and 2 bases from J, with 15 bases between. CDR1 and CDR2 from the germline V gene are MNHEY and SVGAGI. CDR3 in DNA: TGTGCCAGCGCCCAGGGAGATGAGAACTATGGCTACACCTTC. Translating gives CASAQGDENYGYTF.

CDR3 protein: CASRAPPDTQYF. The DNA for the CDR3 is TGTGCCAGCAGGGCTCCTCCGGATACGCAGTATTTT. This chain links TRBV28 with TRBJ2-3; D remains ambiguous. The CDR3 totals 12 residues. Germline CDR1 is MDHEN and CDR2 is SYDVKM. V was pared by 6 bases and J by 6 bases, with 10 bases between.

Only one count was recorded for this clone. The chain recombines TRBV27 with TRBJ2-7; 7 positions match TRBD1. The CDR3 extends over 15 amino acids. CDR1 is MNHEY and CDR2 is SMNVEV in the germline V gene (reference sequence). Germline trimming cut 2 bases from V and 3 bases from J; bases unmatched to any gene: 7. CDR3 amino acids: CASSLRTGASYEQYF. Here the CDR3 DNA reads TGTGCCAGCAGTTTACGTACAGGGGCAAGCTACGAGCAGTACTTC.

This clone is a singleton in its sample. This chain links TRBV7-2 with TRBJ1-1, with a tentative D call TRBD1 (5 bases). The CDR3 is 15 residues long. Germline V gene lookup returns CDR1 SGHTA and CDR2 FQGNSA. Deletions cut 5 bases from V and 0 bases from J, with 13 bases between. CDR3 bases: TGTGCCAGCAGCGAGGTGGGGGGAATGAACACTGAAGCTTTCTTT. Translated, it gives CASSEVGGMNTEAFF.

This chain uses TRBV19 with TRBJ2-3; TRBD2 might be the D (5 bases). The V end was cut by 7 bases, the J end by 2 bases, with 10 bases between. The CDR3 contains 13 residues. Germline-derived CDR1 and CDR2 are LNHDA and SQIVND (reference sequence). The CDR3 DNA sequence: TGTGCCAGTAAGAGGGCCGCCACAGATACGCAGTATTTT. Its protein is CASKRAATDTQYF.

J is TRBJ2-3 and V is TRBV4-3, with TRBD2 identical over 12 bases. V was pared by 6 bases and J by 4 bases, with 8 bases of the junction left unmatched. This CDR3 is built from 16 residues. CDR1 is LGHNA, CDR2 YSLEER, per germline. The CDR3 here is CASRRLLAGGSDTQYF. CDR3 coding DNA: TGCGCCAGCAGGCGCCTACTAGCGGGAGGTTCAGATACGCAGTATTTT.

The CDR3 DNA is TGTGCCAGTAGTAAACAAGGCGGGCCCCCCTACAATGAGCAGTTCTTC. Protein product: CASSKQGGPPYNEQFF. The V call is TRBV19, the J call TRBJ2-1; a possible D gene is TRBD2 (5 bases). The CDR3 covers 16 residues. The germline gives CDR1 LNHDA, CDR2 SQIVND (reference sequence). Trimming pared 4 bases from V and 2 bases from J, leaving 15 bases between.

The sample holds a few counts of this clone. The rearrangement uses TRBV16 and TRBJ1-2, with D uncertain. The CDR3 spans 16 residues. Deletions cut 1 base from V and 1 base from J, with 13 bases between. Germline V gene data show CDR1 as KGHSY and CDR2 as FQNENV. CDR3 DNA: TGTGCCAGCAGCCAATTGTCGGTCCCGCTTAACTATGGCTACACCTTC. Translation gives CASSQLSVPLNYGYTF.

CDR3 DNA: TGTGCCAGCGGAGCGGACTATAGCACCGGGGAGCTGTTTTTT. This gives the protein CASGADYSTGELFF. The V gene is TRBV2, the J gene TRBJ2-2; weak D call: TRBD2 (6 bases). Trimming left V 8 bases short and J 4 bases short, with 14 bases between. The germline V gene encodes CDR1 SNHLY and CDR2 FYNNEI. The CDR3 consists of 14 residues.

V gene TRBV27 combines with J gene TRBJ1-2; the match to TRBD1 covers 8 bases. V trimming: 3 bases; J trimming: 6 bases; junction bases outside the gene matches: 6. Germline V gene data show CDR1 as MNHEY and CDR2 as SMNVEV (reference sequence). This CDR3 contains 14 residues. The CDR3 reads CASSFSDRVHGYTF. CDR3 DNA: TGTGCCAGCAGTTTCTCGGACAGGGTCCATGGCTACACCTTC.

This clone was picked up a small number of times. CDR3 residues: CASRTSGSSYNEQFF. In nucleotides, the CDR3 is TGTGCCAGCAGGACTAGCGGGAGCTCCTACAATGAGCAGTTCTTC. The rearrangement links TRBV6-5 to TRBJ2-1; 12 positions agree with TRBD2. Germline lookup yields CDR1 MNHEY and CDR2 SVGAGI. The CDR3 sequence is 15 residues long. Trimming took 6 bases from V and 0 from J; bases not matched to a gene: 0.

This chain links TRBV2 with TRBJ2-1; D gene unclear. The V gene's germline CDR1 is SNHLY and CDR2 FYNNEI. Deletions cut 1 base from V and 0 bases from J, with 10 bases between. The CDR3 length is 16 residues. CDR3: CASSEERSSSYNEQFF. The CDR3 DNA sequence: TGTGCCAGCAGTGAAGAACGGTCGAGCTCCTACAATGAGCAGTTCTTC.

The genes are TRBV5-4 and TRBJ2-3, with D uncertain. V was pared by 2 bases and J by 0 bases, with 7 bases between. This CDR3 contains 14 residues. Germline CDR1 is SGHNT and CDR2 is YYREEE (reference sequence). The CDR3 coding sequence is TGTGCCAGCAGCTTCATTGCTAGCACAGATACGCAGTATTTT. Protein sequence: CASSFIASTDTQYF.

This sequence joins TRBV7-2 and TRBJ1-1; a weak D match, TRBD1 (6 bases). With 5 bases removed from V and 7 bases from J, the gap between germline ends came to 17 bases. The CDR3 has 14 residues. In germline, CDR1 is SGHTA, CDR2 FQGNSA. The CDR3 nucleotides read TGTGCCAGCAGCCTTTGGACAGATGGAGGTGAAGCTTTCTTT. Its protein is CASSLWTDGGEAFF. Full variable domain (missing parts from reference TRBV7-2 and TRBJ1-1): GAGVSQSPSNKVTEKGKDVELRCDPISGHTALYWYRQSLGQGLEFLIYFQGNSAPDKSGLPSDRFSAERTGGSVSTLTIQRTQQEDSAVYLCASSLWTDGGEAFFGQGTRLTVV.

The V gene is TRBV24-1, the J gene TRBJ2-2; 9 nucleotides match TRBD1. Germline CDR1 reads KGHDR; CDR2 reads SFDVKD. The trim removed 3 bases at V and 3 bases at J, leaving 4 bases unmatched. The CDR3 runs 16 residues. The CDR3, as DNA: TGTGCCACCAGTGATACCGGGACAGGGTACACCGGGGAGCTGTTTTTT. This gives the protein CATSDTGTGYTGELFF.

The CDR3 protein is CASTTGLAGSYEQYF. DNA for the CDR3: TGTGCCAGCACCACCGGACTAGCGGGCTCCTACGAGCAGTACTTC. The genes are TRBV13 and TRBJ2-7, with 11 bases identical to TRBD2. CDR3 length equals 15 residues. The ends lost 7 bases at V and 0 bases at J; junction bases unmatched: 5. Germline V gene data show CDR1 as PRHDT and CDR2 as FYEKMQ (reference sequence).